This record looks at one T cell receptor (beta chain) sequence and its context. This CDR3 comprises 14 residues. V was cut by 5 bases and J by 8 bases, with 16 bases left in between. Per the germline V gene, CDR1 is SEHNR and CDR2 is FQNEAQ (reference sequence). This sample is drawn from a study of blood T cell repertoires in COVID-19. Study overall: Samples representing acute and convalescent COVID-19 were sourced from the United States, Italy and Spain. The analysed material was cDNA or gDNA that came from T cells, B-cell-depleted T cells, or PBMCs.

Original processing notes: Nucleated cell counts were estimated from reference gene primer amplification. Using immunoSEQ multiplex PCR, the repertoire was profiled, and TCRdb retains in-frame clones only, with some absent. V, J and clone size reflect that table, while D and trimming were determined from the DNA. This repertoire shows about 110,000 clones, around three quarters found once; its top ten account for more than 4%. The TCR sequence derives from a human donor in a cohort sampled during active or convalescent COVID-19. Sequencing was done on a sample of peripheral blood. The chain employs TRBV7-9 and TRBJ2-1, with D possibly matching TRBD1 (5 bases). CDR3 DNA: TGTGCCAGCAGCCCGCCACAGGTCTGGGATGAGCAGTTCTTC. Encoded protein: CASSPPQVWDEQFF.